Below are 22 T cell receptor beta chains sequenced from a single sample in a study of PD-L1 blockade in urothelial cancer (dated by TCRdb to the late 2010s). Preparation of the library involved the immunoSEQ multiplex PCR assay. TCRdb took over this immuneACCESS table, retaining in-frame rearrangements with V and J assigned. Such tables are incomplete; in checked studies, under half of the missing clones stem from an unresolved V gene, and the remainder is unexplained. For this sample there are around 82,000 clones; 84% appear just once. The biggest ten clones account for 2% to 2.5% of the sample. According to the study, the label for this sample's time point signals: pretreatment peripheral blood. The input for sequencing was PBMCs, taken around atezolizumab (anti-PD-L1) treatment. The receptors were sampled from a man aged 55 to 69 with urothelial cancer.

This sequence joins TRBV7-2 and TRBJ2-2; TRBD1 aligns across 7 bases. The CDR3 runs 15 residues. The germline CDR1 and CDR2 sequences are SGHTA and FQGNSA. V trimming: 3 bases; J trimming: 7 bases; junction bases outside the gene matches: 8. The CDR3 region has the DNA TGTGCCAGCAGCTTGGGGCTGACAGGGCACGGGGAGCTGTTTTTT. Encoded protein: CASSLGLTGHGELFF.

This clone was found a few times. The chain uses TRBV28 and TRBJ2-7; 8 positions match TRBD1. This CDR3 is 14 amino acids long. Germline CDR1 is MDHEN and CDR2 is SYDVKM. J gave up 1 base and V 5 bases, and 4 bases lay outside the gene matches. In nucleotides, the CDR3 is TGTGCCAGCAGTCCGTGGACAGGGTCCTACGAGCAGTACTTC. Translation: CASSPWTGSYEQYF. The full variable domain, in which reference TRBV28 and TRBJ2-7 provide the parts outside the CDR3, is DVKVTQSSRYLVKRTGEKVFLECVQDMDHENMFWYRQDPGLGLRLIYFSYDVKMKEKGDIPEGYSVSREKKERFSLILESASTNQTSMYLCASSPWTGSYEQYFGPGTRLTVT.

The rearrangement joins TRBV18 to TRBJ1-4, with D unclear. CDR1 and CDR2 (germline): KGHSH, LQKENI. This CDR3 is 14 amino acids long. V dropped 4 bases and J dropped 2 bases, with 8 bases sitting between them. The CDR3 protein is CASSQYSTNEKLFF. The CDR3 DNA follows: TGTGCCAGCTCACAATACAGCACTAATGAAAAACTGTTTTTT.

The chain employs TRBV15 and TRBJ1-1, with D maybe TRBD1 (5 bases). The germline V and J ends were trimmed by 0 bases and 1 base, with 6 bases remaining between them. There are 14 residues in the CDR3. In germline, CDR1 is LNHNV, CDR2 YYDKDF (reference sequence). The CDR3 sequence is CATSRDTGNTEAFF. DNA for the CDR3: TGTGCCACCAGCAGAGATACAGGGAACACTGAAGCTTTCTTT.

The genes are TRBV7-3 and TRBJ1-2; TRBD1 matches 7 bases. This CDR3 has 14 amino acids. The germline V gene has CDR1 SGHTA and CDR2 FQGTGA. Unmatched junction bases numbered 6, after V lost 4 bases and J lost 4 bases. The CDR3 sequence: CASSSRQGAYGYTF. As DNA, the CDR3 is TGTGCCAGCAGCTCCCGACAGGGCGCCTATGGCTACACCTTC.

The table lists this clone with a count of one. The chain recombines TRBV5-8 with TRBJ1-1, with 7 nucleotides matching TRBD1. With V trimmed by 5 bases and J by 3 bases, 7 bases remained unmatched. The CDR3 is 14 residues long. Germline V gene lookup returns CDR1 SGHTS and CDR2 YDEGEE. CDR3 residues: CASSHQQGYTEAFF. The CDR3 region has the DNA TGTGCCAGCAGTCATCAACAGGGGTACACTGAAGCTTTCTTT.

This chain links TRBV12-5 with TRBJ1-1; a possible D gene is TRBD1 (5 bases). Trimming pared 3 bases from V and 4 bases from J, leaving 12 bases between. This CDR3 is built from 14 residues. The germline V gene encodes CDR1 LGHNT and CDR2 FRNRAP. CDR3 sequence (DNA): TGTGCTAGTGGTTTAAAACTCCAGGGCACTGAAGCTTTCTTT. It translates to CASGLKLQGTEAFF.

This clone has just one count. This chain connects TRBV5-1 to TRBJ2-2; 10 positions agree with TRBD1. From germline, CDR1 is SGHRS and CDR2 YFSETQ. This CDR3 contains 16 residues. Losses at the gene ends were 1 base for V and 5 bases for J; bases not matched to a gene: 5. CDR3 protein: CASSLFGTGATGELFF. In nucleotides, the CDR3 is TGCGCCAGCAGCTTGTTTGGGACAGGGGCTACCGGGGAGCTGTTTTTT.

The CDR3 reads CASGRGTSLTHNEQFF. CDR3 sequence (DNA): TGTGCTAGTGGCCGGGGGACTAGTTTGACCCACAATGAGCAGTTCTTC. This sequence joins TRBV12-5 and TRBJ2-1; 8 bases align to TRBD2. From germline, CDR1 is LGHNT and CDR2 FRNRAP. V was pared by 6 bases and J by 5 bases, with 12 bases of the junction left unmatched. The CDR3 length is 16 residues.

J is TRBJ2-7 and V is TRBV5-6; possibly TRBD2 for D (7 bases). The germline gives CDR1 SGHDT, CDR2 YYEEEE. This CDR3 is 15 amino acids long. V gave up 4 bases and J gave up 4 bases, with 18 bases separating them. The CDR3 loop reads CASSQGGGGLYEQYF. The CDR3 nucleotides are TGTGCCAGCAGCCAAGGTGGGGGGGGCCTGTACGAGCAGTACTTC.

The J gene is TRBJ2-5, the V gene TRBV28; D is perhaps TRBD2 (6 bases). From germline, CDR1 is MDHEN and CDR2 SYDVKM. V was pared by 6 bases and J by 3 bases, with 11 bases between. There are 13 residues in the CDR3. CDR3 nucleotides: TGTGCCAGCAGCCTGGGCGGGGAAGAGACCCAGTACTTC. Its protein is CASSLGGEETQYF.

This clone has a single count. The chain links TRBV11-2 to TRBJ1-4; a possible D gene is TRBD1 (5 bases). Germline V gives CDR1 SGHAT, CDR2 FQNNGV. Trimming cost V 3 bases and J 7 bases, with 12 bases left between them. The length of the CDR3 is 14 residues. CDR3 amino acids: CASSFAGGGEKLFF. CDR3 coding DNA: TGTGCCAGCAGCTTCGCCGGGGGGGGTGAAAAACTGTTTTTT.

The chain uses TRBV7-9 and TRBJ2-1, with 7 bases aligning to TRBD2. The CDR3 sequence is 15 residues long. Germline V lookup: CDR1 SEHNR, CDR2 FQNEAQ (reference sequence). V lost 2 bases and J lost 8; bases outside the gene matches: 9. The CDR3 loop reads CASSLLVGGDHEQFF. The CDR3 DNA reads as TGTGCCAGCAGCTTATTGGTGGGAGGGGATCATGAGCAGTTCTTC.

V gene TRBV5-1 combines with J gene TRBJ1-6; D may be TRBD1 (5 bases). Trimming removed 2 bases at V and 9 bases at J, with 12 bases between. The CDR3 is 14 amino acids. Germline CDR1 SGHRS, CDR2 YFSETQ. The CDR3 nucleotides are TGCGCCAGCAGCTTCCCGGGGGTCGGTTCACCCCTCCACTTT. Translating it yields CASSFPGVGSPLHF.

V gene TRBV13 combines with J gene TRBJ2-2, with D unresolved. Trimming shortened V by 5 bases and J by 6 bases, and 16 bases separated the two germline ends. CDR1 is PRHDT and CDR2 is FYEKMQ in the germline V gene (reference sequence). This CDR3 comprises 15 residues. The CDR3 DNA sequence: TGTGCCAGCAGCAAGAATAATGTCCAGGCCGGGGAGCTGTTTTTT. It encodes CASSKNNVQAGELFF.

The rearrangement uses TRBV9 and TRBJ2-7; 7 bases fit TRBD2. Germline values: CDR1 SGDLS, CDR2 YYNGEE. The CDR3 spans 14 residues. Trimming at V came to 0 bases and at J to 5 bases, leaving 5 bases not matched to a gene. The CDR3 region is CASSVDPSGDEQYF. The CDR3 DNA reads as TGTGCCAGCAGCGTAGACCCTAGCGGTGACGAGCAGTACTTC. Drawing the rest from reference TRBV9 and TRBJ2-7, the complete variable domain is DSGVTQTPKHLITATGQRVTLRCSPRSGDLSVYWYQQSLDQGLQFLIQYYNGEERAKGNILERFSAQQFPDLHSELNLSSLELGDSALYFCASSVDPSGDEQYFGPGTRLTVT.

This clone was detected once. The rearrangement links TRBV11-2 to TRBJ2-7; TRBD2 matches at 7 bases. The CDR3 contains 14 residues. Trimming removed 4 bases from V and 2 bases from J; junction bases left unmatched: 5. The germline V gene encodes CDR1 SGHAT and CDR2 FQNNGV. The CDR3 region has the DNA TGTGCCAGCAGCTCCGGGGGGTCCACCTACGAGCAGTACTTC. Amino acids: CASSSGGSTYEQYF.

This clone was detected only once. V gene TRBV27 combines with J gene TRBJ2-3; 9 bases map to TRBD1. CDR1 and CDR2 from the germline V gene are MNHEY and SMNVEV (reference sequence). The CDR3 is 16 residues long. V was clipped by 5 bases and J by 2 bases; unmatched bases: 8. The CDR3 sequence: CASSQDRDRVTDTQYF. The CDR3 nucleotides read TGTGCCAGCAGTCAAGACCGGGACAGGGTCACAGATACGCAGTATTTT.

The rearrangement links TRBV5-1 to TRBJ1-1; TRBD1 aligns across 8 bases. This CDR3 has 13 amino acids. Per germline, CDR1 SGHRS and CDR2 YFSETQ. Trimming removed 4 bases from V and 6 bases from J; junction bases left unmatched: 5. The CDR3 nucleotides read TGCGCCAGCAGCCCAGGGGGCGGACCTGAAGCTTTCTTT. Its translation: CASSPGGGPEAFF.

This clone was found once. The chain links TRBV30 to TRBJ2-7, with TRBD2 as a possible D gene (5 bases). Germline values: CDR1 GTSNPN, CDR2 SVGIG (reference sequence). V was shortened by 7 bases and J by 5 bases, with 21 bases between the two germline ends. The CDR3 covers 14 residues. The CDR3 bases are TGTGCCTCAAACCCCGGAGGCCGTTGGAACGAGCAGTACTTC. Residues: CASNPGGRWNEQYF.

The chain is built from TRBV19 and TRBJ2-1; 10 nucleotides agree with TRBD1. CDR1 and CDR2 (germline): LNHDA, SQIVND (reference sequence). CDR3 length: 15 amino acids. Trimming removed 5 bases from V and 2 bases from J; junction bases left unmatched: 3. DNA of the CDR3: TGTGCCAGTAGTCCCGGGACAGGGGCCTACAATGAGCAGTTCTTC. As protein: CASSPGTGAYNEQFF.

This clone was seen more than once but under ten times. The gene calls are TRBV30 and TRBJ2-2; possibly TRBD2 for D (6 bases). The CDR3 spans 14 residues. The germline V gene encodes CDR1 GTSNPN and CDR2 SVGIG (reference sequence). V lost 3 bases to trimming and J lost 4 bases, with 12 bases between them. The CDR3 reads CAWRGGVITGELFF. The CDR3 DNA sequence: TGTGCCTGGAGAGGCGGGGTAATCACCGGGGAGCTGTTTTTT.